Listed below are T cell receptor beta chains from one sample, sequenced in a study of CD8 T cells in Susac syndrome. Via MiXCR, TCRdb re-called the immunoSEQ multiplex PCR reads, giving one row per CDR3 protein. This table holds 75,000 to 100,000 distinct CDR3 sequences, around 94% found once. Sample: CD8+ T cells from PBMCs. The receptors originated from a human donor in good health. CDR3s include the opening cysteine and the closing phenylalanine or tryptophan. The order of the fields is CDR3 DNA, CDR3 protein, D gene, V gene, J gene, CDR3 length. A D gene is named only where the DNA matches it firmly.

TGCGCCAGCAGCCAGGACTATTCCCATGAGCAGTTCTTC,CASSQDYSHEQFF,.,TRBV4-1,TRBJ2-1,13
TGTGCCAGCAACCCCGGGACAGATGGGAGAGGGGACACCTTC,CASNPGTDGRGDTF,TRBD1,TRBV11-2,TRBJ1-2,14
TGTGCCACCAGTGAAGGCCGAGGGGACAATGAGCAGTTCTTC,CATSEGRGDNEQFF,.,TRBV24-1,TRBJ2-1,14
TGCAGTGCGCTGATTCAGGGCCACGAGCAGTACTTC,CSALIQGHEQYF,.,TRBV20-1,TRBJ2-7,12
TGTGCCGGCACTAGTTACTACAATGAGCAGTTCTTC,CAGTSYYNEQFF,.,TRBV7-9,TRBJ2-1,12
TGTGCCAGCAGCGTAGAGGGCGGGGTCACAGATACGCAGTATTTT,CASSVEGGVTDTQYF,.,TRBV9,TRBJ2-3,15
TGTGCCAGCAGTTTGTTGGCGGGCTCCTACAATGAGCAGTTCTTC,CASSLLAGSYNEQFF,.,TRBV12-3/TRBV12-4,TRBJ2-1,15
TGTGCCAGCAGTTTAACGGACAGTGCCCAGCCCCAGCATTTT,CASSLTDSAQPQHF,.,TRBV28,TRBJ1-5,14
TGTGCCAGCACCGACTTTGGGGGAAGCTCCTACAATGAGCAGTTCTTC,CASTDFGGSSYNEQFF,.,TRBV11-1,TRBJ2-1,16
TGTGCCAGCAGCGCCCCCCTAGGTCCCTATGGCTACACCTTC,CASSAPLGPYGYTF,.,TRBV9,TRBJ1-2,14
TGTGCCAGCAGCAGCCACCGGACAGGGAGAAGCGATACGCAGTATTTT,CASSSHRTGRSDTQYF,TRBD1,TRBV9,TRBJ2-3,16
TGTGCCAGCAGCGGTCTGGGCGGCACCGGGGAGCTGTTTTTT,CASSGLGGTGELFF,.,TRBV7-3,TRBJ2-2,14
TGTGCCAGCAGCCTACGGGGCAGTCCCTACAATGAGCAGTTCTTC,CASSLRGSPYNEQFF,.,TRBV27,TRBJ2-1,15
TGTGCCAGCAGTTTAGGACCCTTAACTGACATTCAGTACTTC,CASSLGPLTDIQYF,.,TRBV27,TRBJ2-4,14